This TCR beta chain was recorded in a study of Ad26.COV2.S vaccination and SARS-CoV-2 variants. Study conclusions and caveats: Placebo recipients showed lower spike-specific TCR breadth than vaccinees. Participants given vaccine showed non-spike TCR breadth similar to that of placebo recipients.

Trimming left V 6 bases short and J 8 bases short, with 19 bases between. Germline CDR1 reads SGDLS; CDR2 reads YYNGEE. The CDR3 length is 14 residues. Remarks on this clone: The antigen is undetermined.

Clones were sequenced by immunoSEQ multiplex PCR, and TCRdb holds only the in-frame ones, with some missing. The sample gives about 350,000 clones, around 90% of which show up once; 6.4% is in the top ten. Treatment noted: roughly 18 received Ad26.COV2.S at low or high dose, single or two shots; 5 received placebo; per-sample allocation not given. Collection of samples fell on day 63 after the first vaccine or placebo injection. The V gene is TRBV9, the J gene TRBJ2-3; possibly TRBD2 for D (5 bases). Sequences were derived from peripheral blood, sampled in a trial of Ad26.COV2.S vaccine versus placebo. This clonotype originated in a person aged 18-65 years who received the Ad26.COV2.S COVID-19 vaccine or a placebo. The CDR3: CASKPPNTEGTQYF. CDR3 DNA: TGTGCCAGCAAGCCCCCAAACACCGAGGGTACGCAGTATTTT.